This T cell receptor beta chain was observed in a study of T cells in Graves' hyperthyroidism and ophthalmopathy. Looking at the study overall: Blood from the periphery was taken at initial diagnosis, before any treatment. Whole-study results and caveats: Researchers found most expanded thyroid clonotypes above 0.001 in blood as well.

This clonotype was found many times. Antigen specificity is unknown. Over 18 months, lack of ophthalmopathy progression marked Graves' hyperthyroidism as stable. Patients were aged 18 to 65, had disease duration under 2 months, and had newly diagnosed hyperthyroidism. Germline V gives CDR1 SGHVS, CDR2 FQNEAQ. The length of the CDR3 is 13 residues. V lost 5 bases, J lost 3 bases, and 8 bases lay in between. TCR beta CDR3 region amplification was performed from RNA transcripts. HTBI primers were used for first-round RT-PCR of the TCR CDR3. TCRdb reprocessed the multiplex PCR reads via MiXCR and lists one record per CDR3 protein. Of about 620,000 distinct CDR3 sequences listed, 15% to 20% are singletons.

The sequenced sample consisted of blood. This receptor was obtained from a woman aged 25 to 45 with Graves' hyperthyroidism. J is TRBJ2-1 and V is TRBV7-8, with D perhaps matching TRBD1 (5 bases). The CDR3 DNA is TGTGCCAGCAGCAGGGGATACTACAATGAGCAGTTCTTC. Translating it yields CASSRGYYNEQFF.